This T cell receptor (beta chain) was observed in a study of blood T cell repertoires in COVID-19. Across the whole study: Samples came from the United States, Italy and Spain, spanning acute and convalescent COVID-19. The cDNA or gDNA used as material had been derived from T cells, B-cell-depleted T cells, or PBMCs.

Original analysis: Estimation of nucleated cell counts relied on the amplification of reference gene primers. Profiled with immunoSEQ multiplex PCR; TCRdb holds only in-frame clones, not every one. Clone size and V and J calls were adopted from that table, with D and trimming inferred from the DNA. Of around 52,000 clones in the sample, roughly 82% are singletons; the top ten hold roughly 8%. This CDR3 has 18 residues. The ends lost 3 bases at V and 0 bases at J; junction bases unmatched: 6. Germline-derived CDR1 and CDR2 are MNHNS and SASEGT. V usage is TRBV6-1 and J usage is TRBJ2-6; 9 bases are shared with TRBD1. Sequenced material: peripheral blood. The TCR originated in a woman of 80 years or more with acute or convalescent COVID-19. This CDR3 is CASSEAGQGLSGANVLTF. In nucleotides, the CDR3 is TGTGCCAGCAGTGAGGCGGGACAGGGCCTCTCTGGGGCCAACGTCCTGACTTTC.